One sample yielded the 5 T cell receptor beta chains listed below, sequenced in a study of post-analysis software for immune sequencing data. For these TCRs, the target antigens are not known. Study-wide findings and caveats: When patients were compared with controls, about five TRBV segments were more frequent, TRBV5-6, TRBV5-1 and TRBV20-1 among them.

Included in the TCR beta cDNA libraries were unique molecular identifiers. TCRdb redid the calling of the PCR reads with MiXCR, one entry per CDR3 protein. The sample has a few hundred thousand distinct CDR3 sequences; 45% are singletons. Sample: blood. The receptors originated from a girl aged 5-17 years with multiple sclerosis.

The J gene is TRBJ2-1, the V gene TRBV28, with D unresolved. Germline assignment: CDR1 MDHEN and CDR2 SYDVKM. V lost 2 bases and J lost 6, with 20 bases in between. The CDR3 extends over 17 amino acids. CDR3 in DNA: TGTGCCAGCAGTTTACTTTTCGGCGTGACGGGTGGCAATGAGCAGTTCTTC. Its translation: CASSLLFGVTGGNEQFF.

This rearrangement joins TRBV7-3 to TRBJ2-1, with 10 nucleotides matching TRBD2. Trimming removed 7 bases from V and 7 bases from J; junction bases left unmatched: 4. Germline CDR1 SGHTA, CDR2 FQGTGA. This CDR3 is 13 amino acids long. The CDR3 DNA reads TGTGCCAGCACTAGCGGGAGTATTAATGAGCAGTTCTTC. Its protein product is CASTSGSINEQFF.

The chain is built from TRBV5-6 and TRBJ2-1; 9 bases map to TRBD2. CDR3 length: 12 amino acids. Germline CDR1 and CDR2: SGHDT and YYEEEE. V shed 4 bases, J shed 9 bases, and the junction held 2 bases outside the gene matches. CDR3 loop: CASSIAGVEQFF. The CDR3 DNA reads as TGTGCCAGCAGCATAGCGGGAGTTGAGCAGTTCTTC.

This clonotype has just a few counts. V gene TRBV12-3 or TRBV12-4 combines with J gene TRBJ1-2; 11 nucleotides agree with TRBD1. J was trimmed by 4 bases and V by 5 bases; bases with no gene match: 6. The CDR3 has 15 amino acids. CDR3: CASSSRDRGFYGYTF. The CDR3 DNA sequence: TGTGCCAGCAGTAGCCGGGACAGGGGGTTCTATGGCTACACCTTC.

The gene calls are TRBV12-3 or TRBV12-4 and TRBJ2-3, with D perhaps assigned TRBD1 or TRBD2 (5 bases each). CDR3 size: 13 residues. Trimming cost V 5 bases and J 4 bases, with 10 bases left between them. This CDR3 is CASSLGRSDTQYF. The CDR3 nucleotides read TGTGCCAGCAGTCTGGGACGCTCAGATACGCAGTATTTT.